One sample yielded the 9 T cell receptor beta chains listed below, sequenced in a study of cytomegalovirus exposure and HLA in healthy donors. The primer mix had 60 Vbeta and 13 Jbeta primers. The table came from immunoSEQ multiplex PCR; TCRdb's copy has only in-frame clones and leaves some out. The sample includes about 140,000 clones, 75% to 80% of them seen just once. Sequenced sample: PBMCs. These receptors all come from a woman in her forties in good health and CMV-seropositive.

The genes are TRBV15 and TRBJ1-4; tentative D call: TRBD1 (5 bases). Trimming shortened V by 1 base and J by 7 bases, and 19 bases separated the two germline ends. Germline V gene lookup returns CDR1 LNHNV and CDR2 YYDKDF (reference sequence). The CDR3 is 17 residues long. The CDR3 region has the DNA TGTGCCACCAGCAGAGTCTGGGCATCGGGGGTGGGTGAAAAACTGTTTTTT. Encoded protein: CATSRVWASGVGEKLFF.

This clone has just a few counts. Other nucleotide sequences in the sample specify the same CDR3. The chain recombines TRBV5-1 with TRBJ2-6; D uncertain. Germline CDR1 is SGHRS and CDR2 is YFSETQ. With 0 bases removed from V and 0 bases from J, the gap between germline ends came to 4 bases. The CDR3 is 15 amino acids. The CDR3 nucleotides read TGCGCCAGCAGCTTGGTTAGCTCTGGGGCCAACGTCCTGACTTTC. It yields the protein CASSLVSSGANVLTF.

In regard to this clone: At one end the junction does not follow the germline gene, possibly because of a read error. Here the CDR3 DNA reads TGTGCTAGCAGCTTTGGGCTGGACTCCTACAATGAGCAGTTCTTC. Residues: CASSFGLDSYNEQFF. The chain carries TRBV7-7 and TRBJ2-1; D is uncertain. Germline CDR1 is SSHAT and CDR2 is FNYEAQ (reference sequence). The CDR3 runs 15 residues.

The chain links TRBV6-5 to TRBJ2-5; 7 nucleotides agree with TRBD1. The better agreement between TRBJ2-7 and the DNA end casts doubt on the J call. The CDR3 is made up of 13 amino acids. Germline assignment: CDR1 MNHEY and CDR2 SVGAGI. CDR3 bases: TGTGCCAGCAGACAGACAGGGAGATACGAGCAGTACTTC. It encodes CASRQTGRYEQYF.

Comments on this clone: The sample carries other DNA sequences with the same CDR3. The chain employs TRBV5-1 and TRBJ2-7, with D possibly TRBD2 on 6 matching bases. Germline V gene lookup returns CDR1 SGHRS and CDR2 YFSETQ. V was pared by 0 bases and J by 0 bases, with 10 bases between. The CDR3 is 15 residues long. CDR3 DNA: TGCGCCAGCAGCTTGGAACCGGGAGACTCCTACGAGCAGTACTTC. As protein: CASSLEPGDSYEQYF.

The chain is built from TRBV27 and TRBJ1-2; no definite D call. The V end was cut by 6 bases, the J end by 5 bases, with 13 bases between. The V gene's germline CDR1 is MNHEY and CDR2 SMNVEV (reference sequence). The CDR3 extends over 13 amino acids. DNA for the CDR3: TGTGCCAGCAGCCCAGGCAGGATTTATGGCTACACCTTC. This sequence encodes CASSPGRIYGYTF.

The chain uses TRBV5-1 and TRBJ1-4, with a tentative D call TRBD1 (6 bases). The ends were cut back, 0 bases at V and 3 bases at J, with 15 bases in the middle. CDR1 is SGHRS and CDR2 is YFSETQ in the germline V gene. This CDR3 contains 17 residues. The CDR3, as DNA: TGCGCCAGCAGCTTGGCTCCACAGGGTTGGTCTAATGAAAAACTGTTTTTT. The encoded protein is CASSLAPQGWSNEKLFF.

The chain has TRBV7-9 and TRBJ2-7; 9 bases are a match to TRBD1. This CDR3 has 15 amino acids. The V gene's germline CDR1 is SEHNR and CDR2 FQNEAQ (reference sequence). V was pared by 5 bases and J by 5 bases, with 10 bases of the junction left unmatched. In nucleotides, the CDR3 is TGTGCCAGCAGCGGGTGGGACAGGGTAAATAACGAGCAGTACTTC. Protein: CASSGWDRVNNEQYF.

The CDR3 sequence: CASSPGYETQYF. CDR3 in DNA: TGTGCCAGTAGTCCCGGGTACGAGACCCAGTACTTC. This chain joins TRBV19 and TRBJ2-5; D remains unclear. The CDR3 sequence is 12 residues long. V was shortened by 5 bases and J by 5 bases, with 9 bases between the two germline ends. Germline lookup yields CDR1 LNHDA and CDR2 SQIVND (reference sequence).